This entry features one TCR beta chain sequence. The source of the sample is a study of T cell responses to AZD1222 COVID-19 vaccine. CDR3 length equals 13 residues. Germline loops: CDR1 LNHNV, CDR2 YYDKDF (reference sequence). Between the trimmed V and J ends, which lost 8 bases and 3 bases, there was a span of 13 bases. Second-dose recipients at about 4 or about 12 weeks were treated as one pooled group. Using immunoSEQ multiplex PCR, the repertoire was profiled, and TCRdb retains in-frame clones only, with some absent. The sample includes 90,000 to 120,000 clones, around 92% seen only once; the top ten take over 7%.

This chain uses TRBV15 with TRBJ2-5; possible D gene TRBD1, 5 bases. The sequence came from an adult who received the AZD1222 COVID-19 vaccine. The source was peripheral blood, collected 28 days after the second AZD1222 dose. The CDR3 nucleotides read TGTGCCACCGGGGCAGGTAGGGAAGAGACCCAGTACTTC. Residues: CATGAGREETQYF.